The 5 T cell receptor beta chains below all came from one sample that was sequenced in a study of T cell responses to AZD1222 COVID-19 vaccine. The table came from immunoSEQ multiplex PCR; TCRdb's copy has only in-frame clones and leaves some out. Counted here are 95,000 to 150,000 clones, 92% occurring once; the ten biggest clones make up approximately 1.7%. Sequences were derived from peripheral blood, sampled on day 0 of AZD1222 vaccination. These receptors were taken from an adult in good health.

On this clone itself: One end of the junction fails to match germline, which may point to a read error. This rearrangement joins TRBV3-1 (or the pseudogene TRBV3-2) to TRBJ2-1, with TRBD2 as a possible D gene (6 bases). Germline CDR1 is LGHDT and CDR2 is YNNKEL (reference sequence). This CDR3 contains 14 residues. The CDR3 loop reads CASSPDYTYDEQFF. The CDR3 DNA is TGTGCCAGCAGTCCGGACTATACCTACGATGAGCAGTTCTTC.

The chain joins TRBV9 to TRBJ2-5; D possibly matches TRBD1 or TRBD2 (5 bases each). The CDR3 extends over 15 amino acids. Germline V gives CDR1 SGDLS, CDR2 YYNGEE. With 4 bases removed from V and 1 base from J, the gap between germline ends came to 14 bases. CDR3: CASSPRDVSQETQYF. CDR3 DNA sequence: TGTGCCAGCAGCCCGAGGGACGTTAGCCAAGAGACCCAGTACTTC.

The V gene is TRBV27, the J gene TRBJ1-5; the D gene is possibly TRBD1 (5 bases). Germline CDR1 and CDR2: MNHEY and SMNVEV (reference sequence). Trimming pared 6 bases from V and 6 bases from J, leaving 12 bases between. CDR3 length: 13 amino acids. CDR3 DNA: TGTGCCAGCAGCTGGGGCGTCCTTCAGCCCCAGCATTTT. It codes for CASSWGVLQPQHF.

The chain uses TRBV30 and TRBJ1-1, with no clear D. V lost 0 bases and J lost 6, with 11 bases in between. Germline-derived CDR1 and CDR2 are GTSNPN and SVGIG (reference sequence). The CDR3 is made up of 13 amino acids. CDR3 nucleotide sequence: TGTGCCTGGAGTGTACTATGGGGATCTGAAGCTTTCTTT. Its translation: CAWSVLWGSEAFF.

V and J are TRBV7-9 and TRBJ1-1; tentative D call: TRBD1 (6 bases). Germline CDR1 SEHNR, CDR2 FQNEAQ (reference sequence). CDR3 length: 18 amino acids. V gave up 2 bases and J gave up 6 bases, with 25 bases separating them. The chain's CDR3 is CASSLWRVTGRGIAEAFF. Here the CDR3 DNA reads TGTGCCAGCAGCTTATGGCGGGTGACAGGAAGGGGCATTGCTGAAGCTTTCTTT.